This is a list of T cell receptor beta chains from one sample in a study of blood T cells in healthy people across ages. TCRdb ran MiXCR on the 5' RACE reads and lists one entry per CDR3 protein. The profile shows 650,000 to 1,000,000 distinct CDR3 sequences, under 40% of them singletons. Sequencing input: blood. The receptors derive from a man younger than 30 in good health. Each CDR3 is given with its conserved first and last residue. The order of the fields is D gene, J gene, V gene, clone size, CDR3 protein, CDR3 DNA. The D gene is left open where the match is weak. Clone size is not always given. Where it is, it says once, few, many or a class for expanded clones.

d_call: -; j_call: TRBJ2-7; v_call: TRBV27; clone_size: -; cdr3_aa: CASRIQGRLYEQYF; cdr3_nt: TGTGCCAGCAGGATCCAGGGACGCCTTTACGAGCAGTACTTC
d_call: TRBD1; j_call: TRBJ2-7; v_call: TRBV20-1; clone_size: -; cdr3_aa: CSALLDRGGDEQYF; cdr3_nt: TGCAGTGCTCTGTTGGACAGGGGTGGCGACGAGCAGTACTTC
d_call: TRBD2; j_call: TRBJ2-3; v_call: TRBV30; clone_size: -; cdr3_aa: CAWSGELAGGGVITDTQYF; cdr3_nt: TGTGCCTGGAGTGGGGAACTAGCGGGGGGCGGAGTGATCACAGATACGCAGTATTTT
d_call: -; j_call: TRBJ2-6; v_call: TRBV20-1; clone_size: few; cdr3_aa: CSARDLGHLSGANVLTF; cdr3_nt: TGCAGTGCTAGAGATTTGGGCCATCTCTCTGGGGCCAACGTCCTGACTTTC
d_call: -; j_call: TRBJ2-5; v_call: TRBV5-1; clone_size: few; cdr3_aa: CASSLATGTAGETQYF; cdr3_nt: TGCGCCAGCAGCCTAGCGACAGGGACTGCAGGCGAGACCCAGTACTTC
d_call: -; j_call: TRBJ1-5; v_call: TRBV29-1; clone_size: -; cdr3_aa: CSVVASSNQPQHF; cdr3_nt: TGCAGCGTTGTTGCAAGTAGCAATCAGCCCCAGCATTTT
d_call: -; j_call: TRBJ2-1; v_call: TRBV9; clone_size: many; cdr3_aa: CASSVENSYNEQFF; cdr3_nt: TGTGCCAGCAGCGTAGAGAACTCCTACAATGAGCAGTTCTTC
d_call: -; j_call: TRBJ2-1; v_call: TRBV7-9; clone_size: -; cdr3_aa: CASSVRDTDEQFF; cdr3_nt: TGTGCCAGCAGCGTAAGGGACACGGATGAGCAGTTCTTC
d_call: TRBD1; j_call: TRBJ2-5; v_call: TRBV29-1; clone_size: few; cdr3_aa: CSVEDRQWTGGMETQYF; cdr3_nt: TGCAGCGTTGAAGATCGTCAATGGACAGGGGGCATGGAGACCCAGTACTTC
d_call: -; j_call: TRBJ2-7; v_call: TRBV28; clone_size: -; cdr3_aa: CASSPAQGGTYEQYF; cdr3_nt: TGTGCCAGCAGCCCCGCCCAGGGCGGTACCTACGAGCAGTACTTC
d_call: -; j_call: TRBJ2-1; v_call: TRBV12-5; clone_size: -; cdr3_aa: CASGSSPYYEQFF; cdr3_nt: TGTGCTAGTGGTTCATCCCCGTATTACGAGCAGTTCTTC
d_call: TRBD1; j_call: TRBJ1-4; v_call: TRBV28; clone_size: many; cdr3_aa: CASKSPGQPNEKLFF; cdr3_nt: TGTGCCAGCAAGTCCCCGGGACAGCCTAATGAAAAACTGTTTTTT
d_call: -; j_call: TRBJ1-5; v_call: TRBV27; clone_size: few; cdr3_aa: CASRPGAAVSNQPQHF; cdr3_nt: TGTGCCAGCAGGCCAGGGGCCGCAGTAAGCAATCAGCCCCAGCATTTT
d_call: -; j_call: TRBJ2-1; v_call: TRBV6-6; clone_size: -; cdr3_aa: CASSPPGRAIYNEQFF; cdr3_nt: TGTGCCAGCAGTCCCCCCGGCAGGGCAATCTACAATGAGCAGTTCTTC
d_call: TRBD1; j_call: TRBJ1-1; v_call: TRBV12-3/TRBV12-4; clone_size: -; cdr3_aa: CASILTGGTEAFF; cdr3_nt: TGTGCCAGCATTCTTACAGGGGGCACTGAAGCTTTCTTT
d_call: -; j_call: TRBJ2-7; v_call: TRBV7-2; clone_size: few; cdr3_aa: CASSLRGNSYNEQYF; cdr3_nt: TGTGCCAGCAGCCTACGGGGGAACTCCTACAATGAGCAGTACTTC
d_call: -; j_call: TRBJ1-1; v_call: TRBV10-3; clone_size: few; cdr3_aa: CAIRMTGHLENTEAFF; cdr3_nt: TGTGCCATCCGGATGACAGGACATTTGGAGAACACTGAAGCTTTCTTT
d_call: -; j_call: TRBJ2-3; v_call: TRBV7-2; clone_size: many; cdr3_aa: CASSFSRGDTQYF; cdr3_nt: TGTGCCAGCAGCTTCTCGCGCGGTGATACGCAGTATTTT
d_call: TRBD2; j_call: TRBJ2-7; v_call: TRBV20-1; clone_size: -; cdr3_aa: CSARDAGGFNEQYF; cdr3_nt: TGCAGTGCTAGAGATGCGGGGGGATTCAATGAGCAGTACTTC
d_call: TRBD1; j_call: TRBJ1-4; v_call: TRBV7-2; clone_size: few; cdr3_aa: CASSSPRDRGLSGEKLFF; cdr3_nt: TGTGCCAGCAGTTCTCCCCGGGACAGGGGGCTCAGTGGTGAAAAACTGTTTTTT
d_call: TRBD1; j_call: TRBJ2-5; v_call: TRBV20-1; clone_size: -; cdr3_aa: CSARDRVGIETQYF; cdr3_nt: TGCAGTGCTAGGGACAGGGTTGGGATAGAGACCCAGTACTTC
d_call: TRBD1; j_call: TRBJ2-5; v_call: TRBV29-1; clone_size: -; cdr3_aa: CSVTQGAGNEQYF; cdr3_nt: TGCAGCGTTACTCAGGGGGCTGGCAATGAGCAGTACTTC
d_call: TRBD1; j_call: TRBJ2-6; v_call: TRBV5-1; clone_size: few; cdr3_aa: CASSTPDRETAGANVLTF; cdr3_nt: TGCGCCAGCAGCACACCGGACAGGGAAACCGCTGGGGCCAACGTCCTGACTTTC
d_call: -; j_call: TRBJ1-2; v_call: TRBV7-2; clone_size: few; cdr3_aa: CASSAQSGGSEIYGYTF; cdr3_nt: TGTGCCAGCAGCGCCCAATCCGGGGGCTCCGAAATCTATGGCTACACCTTC
d_call: -; j_call: TRBJ1-2; v_call: TRBV4-2; clone_size: many; cdr3_aa: CASSQESAQGGYYGYTF; cdr3_nt: TGTGCCAGCAGCCAAGAGTCGGCCCAGGGTGGCTACTATGGCTACACCTTC
d_call: -; j_call: TRBJ2-7; v_call: TRBV6-4; clone_size: few; cdr3_aa: CASSESSPLQYF; cdr3_nt: TGTGCCAGCAGTGAGAGTTCTCCTTTGCAGTACTTC
d_call: -; j_call: TRBJ2-3; v_call: TRBV2; clone_size: few; cdr3_aa: CASSEFGFSTDTQYF; cdr3_nt: TGTGCCAGCAGTGAATTCGGATTCAGCACAGATACGCAGTATTTT
d_call: TRBD2; j_call: TRBJ2-7; v_call: TRBV20-1; clone_size: -; cdr3_aa: CSAREGRETSGRAPYEQYF; cdr3_nt: TGCAGTGCTAGGGAGGGACGGGAAACTAGCGGGAGGGCCCCCTACGAGCAGTACTTC
d_call: TRBD1; j_call: TRBJ1-5; v_call: TRBV12-3/TRBV12-4; clone_size: few; cdr3_aa: CASSHDRGRNQPQHF; cdr3_nt: TGTGCCAGCAGTCACGACAGGGGAAGGAATCAGCCCCAGCATTTT
d_call: TRBD1; j_call: TRBJ1-5; v_call: TRBV12-3/TRBV12-4; clone_size: -; cdr3_aa: CASSDRVDQPQHF; cdr3_nt: TGTGCCAGCAGCGACAGGGTGGATCAGCCCCAGCATTTT
d_call: -; j_call: TRBJ1-1; v_call: TRBV4-3; clone_size: -; cdr3_aa: CASTPARGLNTEAFF; cdr3_nt: TGCGCCAGCACCCCCGCTAGGGGCCTGAACACTGAAGCTTTCTTT
d_call: -; j_call: TRBJ2-7; v_call: TRBV7-2; clone_size: many; cdr3_aa: CASSPGRQREQYF; cdr3_nt: TGTGCCAGCAGCCCGGGACGACAGAGAGAGCAGTACTTC
d_call: -; j_call: TRBJ1-2; v_call: TRBV6-5; clone_size: few; cdr3_aa: CASADPGKANYGYTF; cdr3_nt: TGTGCCAGCGCAGATCCAGGGAAAGCTAACTATGGCTACACCTTC
d_call: -; j_call: TRBJ1-2; v_call: TRBV5-1; clone_size: few; cdr3_aa: CASSLVGDVANYGYTF; cdr3_nt: TGCGCCAGCAGCTTGGTCGGAGACGTCGCTAACTATGGCTACACCTTC
d_call: -; j_call: TRBJ2-1; v_call: TRBV20-1; clone_size: few; cdr3_aa: CSAKRGRDPYNEQFF; cdr3_nt: TGCAGTGCTAAGAGGGGGCGGGATCCGTACAATGAGCAGTTCTTC
d_call: -; j_call: TRBJ2-7; v_call: TRBV6-1; clone_size: many; cdr3_aa: CASSPPFGRSFYEQYF; cdr3_nt: TGTGCCAGCAGTCCTCCCTTTGGCCGATCTTTCTACGAGCAGTACTTC
d_call: TRBD1; j_call: TRBJ1-4; v_call: TRBV10-3; clone_size: few; cdr3_aa: CAISEAQGAYEKLFF; cdr3_nt: TGTGCCATCAGCGAAGCTCAGGGGGCGTATGAAAAACTGTTTTTT
d_call: -; j_call: TRBJ1-5; v_call: TRBV20-1; clone_size: few; cdr3_aa: CSAEGGYNQPQHF; cdr3_nt: TGCAGTGCCGAGGGGGGCTACAATCAGCCCCAGCATTTT
d_call: -; j_call: TRBJ2-3; v_call: TRBV5-1; clone_size: many; cdr3_aa: CASSRRQAEDTQYF; cdr3_nt: TGCGCCAGCAGCCGCAGACAGGCCGAGGATACGCAGTATTTT
d_call: -; j_call: TRBJ2-1; v_call: TRBV6-2/TRBV6-3; clone_size: -; cdr3_aa: CASSYLGRDNEQFF; cdr3_nt: TGTGCCAGCAGTTATCTTGGGCGTGACAATGAGCAGTTCTTC
d_call: -; j_call: TRBJ2-4; v_call: TRBV27; clone_size: -; cdr3_aa: CASSPTTSSWEQYF; cdr3_nt: TGTGCCAGCAGCCCAACGACTAGTTCTTGGGAGCAGTACTTC
d_call: TRBD1; j_call: TRBJ1-1; v_call: TRBV10-3; clone_size: -; cdr3_aa: CAIGGQADTEAFF; cdr3_nt: TGTGCCATCGGTGGACAGGCCGACACTGAAGCTTTCTTT
d_call: TRBD2; j_call: TRBJ2-5; v_call: TRBV18; clone_size: few; cdr3_aa: CASSRPLAVTQYF; cdr3_nt: TGTGCCAGCTCACGACCTCTAGCGGTGACCCAGTACTTC
d_call: -; j_call: TRBJ1-5; v_call: TRBV20-1; clone_size: -; cdr3_aa: CSALTGQAAWPQHF; cdr3_nt: TGCAGTGCTTTAACGGGACAAGCGGCCTGGCCCCAGCATTTT
d_call: -; j_call: TRBJ2-3; v_call: TRBV28; clone_size: few; cdr3_aa: CASSLRQLGSVTQYF; cdr3_nt: TGTGCCAGCAGTTTAAGGCAATTGGGTTCGGTTACGCAGTATTTT
d_call: TRBD1; j_call: TRBJ2-5; v_call: TRBV13; clone_size: -; cdr3_aa: CASSPDTGGETQYF; cdr3_nt: TGTGCCAGCAGCCCCGATACAGGGGGGGAGACCCAGTACTTC
d_call: -; j_call: TRBJ2-3; v_call: TRBV20-1; clone_size: few; cdr3_aa: CSAMPEVNTDTQYF; cdr3_nt: TGCAGTGCCATGCCTGAGGTCAACACAGATACGCAGTATTTT
d_call: TRBD1; j_call: TRBJ1-6; v_call: TRBV20-1; clone_size: few; cdr3_aa: CSARDRDRGRIEAPLHF; cdr3_nt: TGCAGTGCTAGAGATCGGGACAGGGGGCGCATAGAAGCACCCCTCCACTTT
d_call: -; j_call: TRBJ1-1; v_call: TRBV5-1; clone_size: -; cdr3_aa: CAGRRAGAMNTEAFF; cdr3_nt: TGCGCCGGCAGACGGGCAGGCGCCATGAACACTGAAGCTTTCTTT
d_call: -; j_call: TRBJ2-2; v_call: TRBV4-2; clone_size: -; cdr3_aa: CASSQDIGTGELFF; cdr3_nt: TGTGCCAGCAGCCAAGATATTGGCACCGGGGAGCTGTTTTTT
d_call: -; j_call: TRBJ1-2; v_call: TRBV10-3; clone_size: -; cdr3_aa: CAIHDGSRDDGYTF; cdr3_nt: TGTGCCATCCATGACGGGTCCCGTGATGATGGCTACACCTTC
d_call: -; j_call: TRBJ1-2; v_call: TRBV6-1; clone_size: -; cdr3_aa: CASSETDSSNYGYTF; cdr3_nt: TGTGCCAGCAGTGAGACAGATTCTTCTAACTATGGCTACACCTTC
d_call: TRBD2; j_call: TRBJ2-7; v_call: TRBV12-3/TRBV12-4; clone_size: few; cdr3_aa: CASDSSGRAVHEQYF; cdr3_nt: TGTGCCAGCGACTCTAGCGGGAGGGCCGTCCACGAGCAGTACTTC
d_call: -; j_call: TRBJ1-1; v_call: TRBV12-3/TRBV12-4; clone_size: -; cdr3_aa: CASSLMGFPNTEAFF; cdr3_nt: TGTGCCAGCAGTTTGATGGGATTTCCGAACACTGAAGCTTTCTTT